This is a list of T cell receptor beta chains from one sample in a study of identical twins. TCRdb itself ran the 5' RACE reads through MiXCR, one entry per CDR3 protein. The data hold around 670,000 distinct CDR3 sequences, with approximately 6.1% observed a single time. The sequenced sample was naive T cells sorted from blood. These receptors were collected from a man in his late teens or twenties in good health. Both conserved end residues are part of each CDR3. The D gene is left open where the match is weak. The listing skips clone size in some rows; elsewhere it reads once, few, many or a size class.

d_call	v_call	clone_size	j_call	cdr3_nt	cdr3_aa
NA	TRBV7-2	NA	TRBJ1-5	TGTGCCAGCAGCTTATCCGTGGGGCATCAGCCCCAGCATTTT	CASSLSVGHQPQHF
TRBD1	TRBV6-5	few	TRBJ2-4	TGTGCCAGCAGTTACTTGGGACAGGGGAGAAACATTCAGTACTTC	CASSYLGQGRNIQYF
NA	TRBV10-3	many	TRBJ2-1	TGTGCCATCAGTGAGTCCGGGACTTTAAGGGAATTGAAGCAGTTCTTC	CAISESGTLRELKQFF
TRBD1	TRBV15	many	TRBJ1-2	TGTGCCACCAGCAGCCCAAGGACAGGGGATAACTATGGCTACACCTTC	CATSSPRTGDNYGYTF
NA	TRBV12-3/TRBV12-4	many	TRBJ1-1	TGTGCCAGCAGAGCGAGCGGCAGGGTGAGAACTGAAGCTTTCTTT	CASRASGRVRTEAFF
TRBD1	TRBV27	many	TRBJ1-2	TGTGCCAGCAGTTTATCAAACAGGGGTAATGGCTACACCTTC	CASSLSNRGNGYTF
TRBD2	TRBV20-1	many	TRBJ2-7	TGCAGTGCTAGGATACGGGGGGGGTTTCGCGAGCAGTACTTC	CSARIRGGFREQYF
NA	TRBV29-1	many	TRBJ1-1	TGCAGCGTTCGGACATCTTTCAGCGCTTTCTTT	CSVRTSFSAFF
NA	TRBV24-1	many	TRBJ1-5	TGTGCCACCAGTGTGGGGGTACATCAGCCCCAGCATTTT	CATSVGVHQPQHF
TRBD2	TRBV5-1	few	TRBJ2-7	TGCGCCAGCAGCCTAGCGGGAGGGCCCGACGAGCAGTACTTC	CASSLAGGPDEQYF
NA	TRBV11-3	many	TRBJ2-1	TGTGCCAGCACCCAAACTGTAACAGGGTCGGATGAGCAGTTCTTC	CASTQTVTGSDEQFF
NA	TRBV5-1	many	TRBJ2-1	TGCGCCAGCAGCTTTTTAACACAGGGTTTGTACAATGAGCAGTTCTTC	CASSFLTQGLYNEQFF
TRBD1	TRBV18	few	TRBJ1-2	TGTGCCAGCTCACCACCCCGGGGACAGGATGGCTACACCTTC	CASSPPRGQDGYTF
TRBD2	TRBV2	few	TRBJ2-1	TGTGCCAGCAGTGATTACAGCGGGAGATTCAATGAGCAGTTCTTC	CASSDYSGRFNEQFF
NA	TRBV18	NA	TRBJ1-4	TGTGCCAGCTCACCACGGACGGGGTCTAATGAAAAACTGTTTTTT	CASSPRTGSNEKLFF
NA	TRBV5-1	many	TRBJ1-1	TGCGCCAGCAGCTTGGCACTAGGGAACACTGAAGCTTTCTTT	CASSLALGNTEAFF
TRBD2	TRBV20-1	NA	TRBJ2-1	TGCAGTGCCCTAAGGCCCCACACCCCCCGGGAGGCCTACAATGAGCAGTTCTTC	CSALRPHTPREAYNEQFF
TRBD2	TRBV14	NA	TRBJ2-5	TGTGCCAGCAGCCCAAGGACTAGCGGGATCAAGGAGTACCAAGAGACCCAGTACTTC	CASSPRTSGIKEYQETQYF
TRBD2	TRBV20-1	few	TRBJ2-1	TGCAGTGCCGAGACAGGGGATCTAGCGGGAGGGTTAGGGGAGCAGTTCTTC	CSAETGDLAGGLGEQFF
TRBD2	TRBV3-1	NA	TRBJ2-1	TGTGCCAGCAGCCAAGTGGCGGGAGGGCGAGATGAGCAGTTCTTC	CASSQVAGGRDEQFF
TRBD1	TRBV9	many	TRBJ1-6	TGTGCCAGCAGCGGTCAGGGGGCGGCGAATTCACCCCTCCACTTT	CASSGQGAANSPLHF
TRBD2	TRBV5-1	NA	TRBJ2-5	TGCGCCACGTCAACTCAAGCGGGAGGGGGGGAGACCCAGTACTTC	CATSTQAGGGETQYF
NA	TRBV29-1	NA	TRBJ2-1	TGCAGCGTTGGTTTCTTAGCCAACAATGAGCAGTTCTTC	CSVGFLANNEQFF
NA	TRBV29-1	many	TRBJ2-2	TGCAGCGTTGAAGATCTTCGGCTGTCCGGGGAGCTGTTTTTT	CSVEDLRLSGELFF
NA	TRBV5-6	few	TRBJ2-5	TGTGCCAGCAGCTCCCGGCTCTACGGAAAAGAGACCCAGTACTTC	CASSSRLYGKETQYF
TRBD2	TRBV7-9	few	TRBJ2-4	TGTGCCAGCAGCCCCCGAGGAGGAGCGGGAGAAAACATTCAGTACTTC	CASSPRGGAGENIQYF
NA	TRBV20-1	NA	TRBJ1-4	TGCAGTGCTAGAGACCCGGCGCAGGAAAAACTGTTTTTT	CSARDPAQEKLFF
TRBD2	TRBV11-2	many	TRBJ2-7	TGTGCCAGCAGTTTAGGGGCTAGCGGGACATACGAGCAGTACTTC	CASSLGASGTYEQYF
NA	TRBV5-5	NA	TRBJ2-7	TGTGCCAGCAGCCCCCCTTTTCGGGAGCAGTACTTC	CASSPPFREQYF
NA	TRBV4-3	many	TRBJ2-1	TGCGCCAGCAGCCAAGAAGAGGTAGGGCGTGAGCAGTTCTTC	CASSQEEVGREQFF
TRBD1	TRBV27	many	TRBJ1-1	TGTGCCAGCAGTTCGGGGGACAGGCACGCTTTCTTT	CASSSGDRHAFF
NA	TRBV4-2	few	TRBJ1-2	TGTGCCAGCAGCCAAGCAGGGATTGGCTACACCTTC	CASSQAGIGYTF
NA	TRBV12-3/TRBV12-4	few	TRBJ2-1	TGTGCCAGCAGCGGATTCATAATTTCAGGGAATTCCTACAATGAGCAGTTCTTC	CASSGFIISGNSYNEQFF
NA	TRBV28	many	TRBJ1-1	TGTGCCAGCAGTTTTCAGTGGAAACTGGCGTCGAACACTGAAGCTTTCTTT	CASSFQWKLASNTEAFF
NA	TRBV5-1	many	TRBJ1-1	TGTGCCAGCAGTTTGGCTCGGAACACTGAAGCTTTCTTT	CASSLARNTEAFF
NA	TRBV29-1	many	TRBJ2-3	TGCAGCGCCGACGGGAGCTTAGTAACAGATACGCAGTATTTT	CSADGSLVTDTQYF
NA	TRBV6-1	many	TRBJ2-5	TGTGCCAGCAGCCTCACAGGCTTTAAAGAGACCCAGTACTTC	CASSLTGFKETQYF
NA	TRBV5-1	few	TRBJ2-5	TGCGCCAGCAGCTTGCCCGATTACAGTGGAACGGAGACCCAGTACTTC	CASSLPDYSGTETQYF
NA	TRBV29-1	NA	TRBJ1-1	TGCAGCGTTGAGCGGACGTACAACACTGAAGCTTTCTTT	CSVERTYNTEAFF
NA	TRBV27	many	TRBJ2-5	TGTGCCAGCAGTGTGAATTGGCCGAGGGAGACCCAGTACTTC	CASSVNWPRETQYF
TRBD2	TRBV18	many	TRBJ2-2	TGTGCCAGCTCACCAACGGTTACTAGCGGAAAGACGAACACCGGGGAGCTGTTTTTT	CASSPTVTSGKTNTGELFF
NA	TRBV12-3/TRBV12-4	many	TRBJ2-3	TGTGCCAGCAGCCCCCGGGGGACCACTCCCACAGATACGCAGTATTTT	CASSPRGTTPTDTQYF
TRBD1	TRBV9	NA	TRBJ2-7	TGTGCCAGCAGCGTTCGTACAGGGGGTGTCTACGAGCAGTACTTC	CASSVRTGGVYEQYF
TRBD1	TRBV19	NA	TRBJ1-5	TGTGCCAGTATCGGAGTCACAGGGGTAGGCAATCAGCCCCAGCATTTT	CASIGVTGVGNQPQHF
NA	TRBV6-1	NA	TRBJ2-1	TGTGCCAGCTGCGAGGGGGGGACATTATTCAATGAGCAGTTCTTC	CASCEGGTLFNEQFF
NA	TRBV6-6	NA	TRBJ1-1	TGTGGGGCGGGGGACACTGAAGCTTTCTTT	CGAGDTEAFF
NA	TRBV18	few	TRBJ1-2	TGTGCCAGCTCACCACCCGCAGGGAGCTATGGCTACACCTTC	CASSPPAGSYGYTF